This TCR beta chain was captured by sequencing in a study of cytotoxic CD8 clonotypes in ibrutinib-treated CLL. Study in general: Enrolment comprised approximately 10 relapsed/refractory and more than 14 treatment-naive patients; 17 to 18 were IGHV unmutated.

The V gene's germline CDR1 is SGHAT and CDR2 FQNNGV. V was pared by 2 bases and J by 3 bases, with 10 bases of the junction left unmatched. The length of the CDR3 is 18 residues. Target depth was 1 in 200,000 to 1 in 1 million T cells, about 10x per clonotype. Repertoires were generated with immunoSEQ multiplex PCR, while TCRdb's copy carries only in-frame clones and drops some. The sample includes about 200,000 clones, around three quarters of them seen just once. Source: PBMCs, taken after 24 months of ibrutinib treatment. The sequence was obtained from a human donor with chronic lymphocytic leukemia. V is TRBV11-2 and J is TRBJ2-2; 9 bases match TRBD2. The CDR3 sequence: CASSLRLAGRRYTGELFF. The CDR3 DNA reads as TGTGCCAGCAGCTTACGGCTAGCGGGACGCCGGTACACCGGGGAGCTGTTTTTT.